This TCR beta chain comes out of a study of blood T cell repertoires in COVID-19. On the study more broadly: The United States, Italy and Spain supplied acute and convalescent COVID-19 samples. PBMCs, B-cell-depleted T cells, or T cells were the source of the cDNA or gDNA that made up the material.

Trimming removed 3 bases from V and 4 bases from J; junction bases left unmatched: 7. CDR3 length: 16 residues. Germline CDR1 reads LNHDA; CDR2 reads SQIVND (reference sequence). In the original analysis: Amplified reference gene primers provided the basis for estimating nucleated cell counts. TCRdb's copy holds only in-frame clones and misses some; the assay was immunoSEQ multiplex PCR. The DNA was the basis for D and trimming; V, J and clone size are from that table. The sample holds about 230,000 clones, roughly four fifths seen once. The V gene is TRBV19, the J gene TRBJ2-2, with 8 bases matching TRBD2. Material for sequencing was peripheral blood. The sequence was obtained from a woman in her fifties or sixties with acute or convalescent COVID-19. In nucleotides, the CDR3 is TGTGCCAGTAGTATCTACGGGAGGGCTACCACCGGGGAGCTGTTTTTT. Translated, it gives CASSIYGRATTGELFF.